This T cell receptor beta chain is from a study of CD8+ T cells in alopecia areata (dated by TCRdb to about 2018). Regarding the complete study: The treated patients, all with moderate-to-severe alopecia areata, were enrolled in an open-label pilot trial of oral tofacitinib given at 5 to 10 mg twice daily. Patients stayed on tofacitinib for 6 to 18 months and then had 6 months of follow-up off drug so that delayed response and recurrence could be assessed. On the human side, TCRbeta sequencing was run on scalp tissue and on sorted CD4+ and CD8+ peripheral blood T cells from healthy controls and from alopecia areata patients with either patchy or totalis/universalis disease. High-throughput TCRbeta sequencing was used to examine T cell clonal expansion in alopecia areata in both the C3H/HeJ mouse model and human patients. RNA was extracted with the PAXgene miRNA kit for fixed scalp, the miRNeasy kit for PBMCs, and the RNeasy kit for mouse skin. Patients on tofacitinib were biopsied at baseline and after 4 and 24 weeks of treatment, and several of the patients also had a later scalp biopsy. Clonality in the scalp was compared among normal scalp (n=4), patchy alopecia areata scalp (n=8), and alopecia totalis/universalis scalp (n=8). Amplification of TCRbeta CDR3 regions was done by immunoSEQ multiplex PCR using 35 Vbeta forward primers and 13 Jbeta reverse primers. Overall results and qualifications from the work: Lesional scalp, especially in alopecia totalis/universalis, showed higher clonality and more expanded CD8+ clones than normal scalp, suggesting antigenic drive. Shared TCR sequences between patients were less evident than in mice, which may be partly attributable to HLA diversity in the patient population. Unlike mouse skin, where gammadelta T cells dominate, normal human skin contains resident alphabeta T cells that get sequenced too, which complicates analysis of the scalp TCR repertoire.

V loses 0 bases of germline sequence and J loses 5 bases, and the interval between the two ends is 7 bases. The CDR3 contains 13 residues, cysteine and phenylalanine counted. Just CDR3 DNA is preserved here, 39 bases in frame from base 1. CDR1 and CDR2, looked up from the germline V gene, are SGHRS and YFSETQ. A note on this clone: It has no known antigen specificity. Base qualities are not provided; no much larger clone lies one nucleotide away.

The method was the immunoSEQ multiplex PCR assay. RNA was extracted from all samples and reverse transcribed into cDNA, which served as template for TCR sequencing. First-strand cDNA was synthesized using SuperScript III with a 2:1 mix of oligo-dT and random hexamers. A synthetic immune receptor repertoire was used to gauge amplification bias, and whatever bias remained was removed computationally. The source study handled its data this way. After raw reads were preprocessed to remove errors, the CDR3 was defined following IMGT conventions as running from the conserved cysteine to phenylalanine. Clonality was computed as 1 minus the Shannon entropy, with the entropy normalized by log2 of the number of productive unique TCRs. Whether each scalp clone was CD4 or CD8 was inferred by checking scalp TCRbeta sequences against the CD4 and CD8 repertoires from sorted blood. TCRdb obtained this table from immuneACCESS and retained in-frame rearrangements with V and J assigned. These tables miss some clones; where compared with another copy, unresolved V genes account for less than half of the shortfall, and the remainder is unexplained. V, J and clone size derive from that table, while D and trimming were established from the DNA sequence. The sample yields 150,000 to 200,000 clones; 50% to 60% were counted once. The biggest ten clones account for about 14% of the sample.

The sample's time point label is to be understood as: baseline before oral tofacitinib. From alopecia areata patients, peripheral blood was collected along with lesional scalp punch biopsies. After PBMCs were isolated by density centrifugation and stained for CD3, CD4 and CD8, a FACSAria was used to sort CD4+ and CD8+ T cells. The TCR was taken from a human donor with alopecia areata. The chain uses TRBV5-1 and TRBJ2-3; no D gene is confidently identified. The input for sequencing was CD4+ T cells sorted from blood, taken at week 0. This receptor carries the CDR3 CASSLGQGDTQYF. The sequenced DNA is TGCGCCAGCAGCTTGGGTCAAGGAGATACGCAGTATTTT.